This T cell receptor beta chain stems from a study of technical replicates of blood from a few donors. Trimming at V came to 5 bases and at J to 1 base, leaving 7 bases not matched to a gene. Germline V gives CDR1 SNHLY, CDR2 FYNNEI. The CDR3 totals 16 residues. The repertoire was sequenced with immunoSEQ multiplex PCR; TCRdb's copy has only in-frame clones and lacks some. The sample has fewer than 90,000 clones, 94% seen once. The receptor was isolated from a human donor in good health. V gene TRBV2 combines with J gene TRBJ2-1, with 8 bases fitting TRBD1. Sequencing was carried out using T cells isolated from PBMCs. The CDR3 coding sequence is TGTGCCAGCAGTTCCGACAGGGGTGGGTCCTACAATGAGCAGTTCTTC. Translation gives CASSSDRGGSYNEQFF.